This TCR beta chain was observed in a study of T cell responses to AZD1222 COVID-19 vaccine. Points from the study as a whole: Spike-specific TCR breadth and depth were elevated following two AZD1222 doses. Mostly white British, mostly female donors; authors suggested clonal diversity may be underestimated.

The CDR3 covers 17 residues. Produced via immunoSEQ multiplex PCR; TCRdb's table is partial and in-frame only. The data contain some 150,000 clones, roughly 90% of them seen just once; the ten biggest clones take up approximately 3.3%. Timing groups of about 4 and about 12 weeks for second doses were pooled. With regard to this clone: Its antigen is undetermined.

This sequence joins TRBV12-2 and TRBJ2-7. TRBV12-2 is a pseudogene segment. The TCR sequence derives from an adult who received the AZD1222 COVID-19 vaccine. Specimen: peripheral blood, collected 28 days after the second AZD1222 dose. Here the CDR3 DNA reads TGTGCAAGTCGCTTAGCCCACCCGAGCAATCAGTACTACGAGCAGTACTTC. Encoded protein: CASRLAHPSNQYYEQYF.